The source of this TCR beta chain is a study of shared clonotypes between healthy human individuals. Using immunoSEQ multiplex PCR, the repertoire was profiled, and TCRdb retains in-frame clones only, with some absent. The sample lists some 1.5 million clones, around 97% occurring once. The CDR3 is made up of 14 amino acids. V was shortened by 4 bases and J by 0 bases, with 11 bases between the two germline ends. Germline values: CDR1 SGHNT, CDR2 YYREEE (reference sequence). Sequencing was carried out using naive CD4+ T cells sorted from blood. Regarding subset: CD45RA+ positively selected. The chain combines TRBV5-4 with TRBJ2-7; D not certain. This clonotype originated in a young man in good health. CDR3 region: CASSPGDVSYEQYF. CDR3 sequence (DNA): TGTGCCAGCAGCCCCGGTGATGTCTCCTACGAGCAGTACTTC.